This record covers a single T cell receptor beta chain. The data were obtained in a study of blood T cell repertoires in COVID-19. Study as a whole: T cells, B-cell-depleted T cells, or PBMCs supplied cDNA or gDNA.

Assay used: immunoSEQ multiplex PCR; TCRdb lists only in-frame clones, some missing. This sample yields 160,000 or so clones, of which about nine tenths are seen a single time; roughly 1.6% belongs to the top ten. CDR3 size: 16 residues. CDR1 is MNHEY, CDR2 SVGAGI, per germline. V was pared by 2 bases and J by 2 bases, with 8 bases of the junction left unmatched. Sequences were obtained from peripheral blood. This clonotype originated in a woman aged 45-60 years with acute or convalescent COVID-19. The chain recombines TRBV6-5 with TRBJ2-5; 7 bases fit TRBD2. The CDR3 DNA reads TGTGCCAGCAGTTACCCCCCTAGCGGAAGACAAGAGACCCAGTACTTC. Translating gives CASSYPPSGRQETQYF.